This TCR beta chain came from a study of OX40 agonist ivuxolimab in advanced cancers. At the level of the study: Patients received ivuxolimab, an intravenous treatment, every 2 weeks at 0.01 to 10 mg/kg.

General study findings and limits: What antigens the expanded peripheral T cells recognized was never established. Doses of 0.1 to 3.0 mg/kg were accompanied by clonal expansion of CD4+ and CD8+ blood T cells by week 6.

Anyone with autoimmune disease history or systemic immunosuppression was excluded. Assay: immunoSEQ multiplex PCR; the TCRdb copy retains only in-frame clones and omits some. The sample shows about 50,000 clones, roughly 85% of them seen only once. Concerning this clone itself: Its antigen is not identified.

Germline CDR1 LNHDA, CDR2 SQIVND (reference sequence). This CDR3 has 16 residues. The V and J ends lost 1 base and 2 bases respectively, with 11 bases between them. The chain links TRBV19 to TRBJ2-2; D is tentatively TRBD1 or TRBD2 (6 bases each). The receptor was isolated from an adult with an advanced solid tumor such as melanoma, head and neck, liver or kidney cancer. Here the sequenced sample was CD4+ or CD8+ T cells sorted from blood, taken in a trial of the OX40 agonist ivuxolimab. The CDR3 DNA reads as TGTGCCAGTAGTATAGGGGGGGCGTTTAACACCGGGGAGCTGTTTTTT. It specifies CASSIGGAFNTGELFF.